The rows below give T cell receptor beta chains drawn from one sample of a study of cytomegalovirus exposure and HLA in healthy donors. TCRdb keeps only in-frame clones here, not all; method: immunoSEQ multiplex PCR. The sample contains some 77,000 clones, about 94% of which appear only once. Material for sequencing was PBMCs. All receptors derive from a man younger than 35 in good health and CMV-seropositive. CDR3s include the opening cysteine and the closing phenylalanine or tryptophan. The order of the fields is V gene, D gene, clone size, J gene, CDR3 protein, CDR3 DNA. D genes are given only for firm matches. Size tells how often a clone was seen (once, few, many) or the class of an expanded clone, and some rows leave it out.

v_gene: TRBV7-2; d_gene: TRBD1; abundance: NA; j_gene: TRBJ1-5; CDR3aa: CASSLEGQYTYQPQHF; CDR3nt: TGTGCCAGCAGCTTAGAGGGACAGTATACTTATCAGCCCCAGCATTTT
v_gene: TRBV5-4; d_gene: TRBD1; abundance: NA; j_gene: TRBJ2-5; CDR3aa: CASSFQGAGETQYF; CDR3nt: TGTGCCAGCAGCTTCCAGGGGGCTGGGGAGACCCAGTACTTC
v_gene: TRBV5-1; d_gene: TRBD2; abundance: NA; j_gene: TRBJ2-3; CDR3aa: CASSLTAGGRSTDTQYF; CDR3nt: TGCGCCAGCAGCTTGACAGCGGGGGGGCGTAGCACAGATACGCAGTATTTT
v_gene: TRBV6-1; d_gene: NA; abundance: NA; j_gene: TRBJ2-2; CDR3aa: CASSSISGATGELFF; CDR3nt: TGTGCCAGCAGTTCCATCTCGGGAGCCACCGGGGAGCTGTTTTTT
v_gene: TRBV5-1; d_gene: TRBD1; abundance: few; j_gene: TRBJ1-1; CDR3aa: CASSADRGGGTEAFF; CDR3nt: TGCGCCAGCAGCGCTGACAGGGGTGGGGGCACTGAAGCTTTCTTT
v_gene: TRBV27; d_gene: TRBD2; abundance: NA; j_gene: TRBJ2-3; CDR3aa: CASSPPGLASPDTQYF; CDR3nt: TGTGCCAGCAGTCCCCCGGGACTAGCAAGTCCGGATACGCAGTATTTT
v_gene: TRBV20-1; d_gene: NA; abundance: NA; j_gene: TRBJ2-7; CDR3aa: CSASQLGAQYF; CDR3nt: TGCAGTGCTAGTCAACTTGGGGCGCAGTACTTC
v_gene: TRBV5-5; d_gene: TRBD1; abundance: NA; j_gene: TRBJ1-2; CDR3aa: CASSSGTGGLGYGYTF; CDR3nt: TGTGCCAGCAGCTCCGGGACAGGGGGCTTGGGGTATGGCTACACCTTC
v_gene: TRBV15; d_gene: TRBD1; abundance: NA; j_gene: TRBJ2-1; CDR3aa: CATSPGQGSNEQFF; CDR3nt: TGTGCCACCAGCCCGGGACAGGGAAGCAATGAGCAGTTCTTC
v_gene: TRBV5-1; d_gene: TRBD2; abundance: NA; j_gene: TRBJ2-5; CDR3aa: CASSFSGGADETQYF; CDR3nt: TGCGCCAGCAGCTTCAGCGGGGGGGCCGACGAGACCCAGTACTTC
v_gene: TRBV5-4; d_gene: TRBD2; abundance: NA; j_gene: TRBJ2-3; CDR3aa: CASSRVLAGGPTDTQYF; CDR3nt: TGTGCCAGCAGCCGTGTCCTAGCGGGGGGGCCCACAGATACGCAGTATTTT
v_gene: TRBV5-4; d_gene: NA; abundance: NA; j_gene: TRBJ2-7; CDR3aa: CASSFSGSPYEQYF; CDR3nt: TGTGCCAGCAGCTTTAGCGGATCTCCCTACGAGCAGTACTTC
v_gene: TRBV28; d_gene: NA; abundance: NA; j_gene: TRBJ1-2; CDR3aa: CASSLSGYGYTF; CDR3nt: TGTGCCAGCAGTTTGAGCGGCTATGGCTACACCTTC
v_gene: TRBV6-1; d_gene: TRBD1; abundance: NA; j_gene: TRBJ2-3; CDR3aa: CASSVFRGGSPRDTQYF; CDR3nt: TGTGCCAGCAGTGTTTTTCGAGGGGGCTCCCCCCGAGATACGCAGTATTTT
v_gene: TRBV6-5; d_gene: TRBD1; abundance: NA; j_gene: TRBJ1-5; CDR3aa: CASSYSGTDNQPQHF; CDR3nt: TGTGCCAGCAGTTACTCCGGGACAGACAATCAGCCCCAGCATTTT
v_gene: TRBV2; d_gene: TRBD1; abundance: once; j_gene: TRBJ2-7; CDR3aa: CASSEQGVLYEQYF; CDR3nt: TGTGCCAGCAGTGAACAGGGGGTGTTGTACGAGCAGTACTTC
v_gene: TRBV6-5; d_gene: NA; abundance: NA; j_gene: TRBJ1-4; CDR3aa: CASSYLSRGGEKLFF; CDR3nt: TGTGCCAGCAGTTATTTGTCCAGGGGTGGAGAAAAACTGTTTTTT
v_gene: TRBV7-9; d_gene: TRBD1; abundance: NA; j_gene: TRBJ2-2; CDR3aa: CASSLDRGTGELFF; CDR3nt: TGTGCCAGCAGCTTAGACAGGGGCACCGGGGAGCTGTTTTTT
v_gene: TRBV10-3; d_gene: TRBD2; abundance: few; j_gene: TRBJ2-5; CDR3aa: CAGGAGGETQYF; CDR3nt: TGTGCCGGGGGAGCGGGAGGTGAGACCCAGTACTTC
v_gene: TRBV27; d_gene: NA; abundance: NA; j_gene: TRBJ2-3; CDR3aa: CASSLKTFSTDTQYF; CDR3nt: TGTGCCAGCAGTTTAAAAACTTTTAGCACAGATACGCAGTATTTT
v_gene: TRBV27; d_gene: NA; abundance: few; j_gene: TRBJ2-7; CDR3aa: CASSNSVEQYF; CDR3nt: TGTGCCAGCAGTAATAGCGTCGAGCAGTACTTC
v_gene: TRBV27; d_gene: NA; abundance: NA; j_gene: TRBJ1-4; CDR3aa: CASSFIGRRTNEKLFF; CDR3nt: TGTGCCAGCAGTTTTATAGGAAGGAGGACTAATGAAAAACTGTTTTTT